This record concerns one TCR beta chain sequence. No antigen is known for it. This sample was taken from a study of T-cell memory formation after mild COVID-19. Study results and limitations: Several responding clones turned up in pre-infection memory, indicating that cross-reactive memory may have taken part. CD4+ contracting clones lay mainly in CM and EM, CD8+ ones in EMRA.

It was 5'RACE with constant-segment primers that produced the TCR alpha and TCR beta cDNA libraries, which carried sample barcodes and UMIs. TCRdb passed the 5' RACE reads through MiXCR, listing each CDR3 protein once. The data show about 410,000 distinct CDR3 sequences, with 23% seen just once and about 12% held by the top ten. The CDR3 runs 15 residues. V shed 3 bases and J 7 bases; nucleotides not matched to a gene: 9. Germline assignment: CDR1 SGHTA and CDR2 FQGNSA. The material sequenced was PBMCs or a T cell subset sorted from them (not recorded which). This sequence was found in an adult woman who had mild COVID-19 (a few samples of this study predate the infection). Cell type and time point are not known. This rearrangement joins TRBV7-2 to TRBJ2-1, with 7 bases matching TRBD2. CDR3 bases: TGTGCCAGCAGCTTTTCTTCTAGCGGAGATAATGAGCAGTTCTTC. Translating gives CASSFSSSGDNEQFF.